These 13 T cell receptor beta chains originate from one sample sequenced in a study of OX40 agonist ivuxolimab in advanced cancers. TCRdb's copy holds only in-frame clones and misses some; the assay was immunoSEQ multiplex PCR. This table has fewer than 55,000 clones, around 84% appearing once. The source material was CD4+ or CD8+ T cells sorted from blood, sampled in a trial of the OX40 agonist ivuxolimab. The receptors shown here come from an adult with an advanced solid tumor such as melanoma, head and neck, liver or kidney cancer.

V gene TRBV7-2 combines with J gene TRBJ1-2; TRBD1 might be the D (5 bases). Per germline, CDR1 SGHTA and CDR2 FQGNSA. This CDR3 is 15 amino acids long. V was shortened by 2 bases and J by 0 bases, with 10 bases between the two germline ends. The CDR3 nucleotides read TGTGCCAGCAGCTTATTCCAGGGTACTAACTATGGCTACACCTTC. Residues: CASSLFQGTNYGYTF.

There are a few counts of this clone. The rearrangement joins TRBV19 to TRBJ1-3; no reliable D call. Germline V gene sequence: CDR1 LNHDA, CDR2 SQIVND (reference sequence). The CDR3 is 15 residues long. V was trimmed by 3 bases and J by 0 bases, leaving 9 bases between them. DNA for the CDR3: TGTGCCAGTAGTATCTTATGGGGCTCTGGAAACACCATATATTTT. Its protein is CASSILWGSGNTIYF.

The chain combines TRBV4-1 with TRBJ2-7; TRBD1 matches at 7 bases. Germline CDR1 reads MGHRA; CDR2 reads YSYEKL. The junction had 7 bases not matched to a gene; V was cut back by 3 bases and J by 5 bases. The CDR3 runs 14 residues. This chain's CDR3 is CASSQVDRAHEQYF. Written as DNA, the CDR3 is TGCGCCAGCAGCCAGGTCGACAGGGCCCACGAGCAGTACTTC.

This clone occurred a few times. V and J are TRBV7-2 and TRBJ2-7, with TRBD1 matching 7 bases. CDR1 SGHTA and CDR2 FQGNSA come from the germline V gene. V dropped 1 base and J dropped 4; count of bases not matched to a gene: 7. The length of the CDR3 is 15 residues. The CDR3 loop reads CASSLGTRGKYEQYF. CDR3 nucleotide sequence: TGTGCCAGCAGCTTAGGGACCAGGGGGAAATACGAGCAGTACTTC.

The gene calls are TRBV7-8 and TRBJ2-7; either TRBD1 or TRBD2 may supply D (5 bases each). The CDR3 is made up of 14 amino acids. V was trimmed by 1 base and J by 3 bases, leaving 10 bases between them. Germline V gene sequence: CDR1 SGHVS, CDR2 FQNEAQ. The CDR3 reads CASSLVTGGYEQYF. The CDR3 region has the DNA TGTGCCAGCAGCTTAGTCACTGGGGGCTACGAGCAGTACTTC. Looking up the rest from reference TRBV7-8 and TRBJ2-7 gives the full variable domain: GAGVSQSPRYKVAKRGQDVALRCDPISGHVSLFWYQQALGQGPEFLTYFQNEAQLDKSGLPSDRFFAERPEGSVSTLKIQRTQQEDSAVYLCASSLVTGGYEQYFGPGTRLTVT.

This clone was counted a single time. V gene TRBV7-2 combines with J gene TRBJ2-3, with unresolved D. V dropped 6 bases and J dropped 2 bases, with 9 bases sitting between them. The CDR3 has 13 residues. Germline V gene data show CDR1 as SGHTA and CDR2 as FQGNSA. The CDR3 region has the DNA TGTGCCAGCAGTCTAGTGGTCACAGATACGCAGTATTTT. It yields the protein CASSLVVTDTQYF. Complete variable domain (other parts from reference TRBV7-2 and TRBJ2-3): GAGVSQSPSNKVTEKGKDVELRCDPISGHTALYWYRQSLGQGLEFLIYFQGNSAPDKSGLPSDRFSAERTGGSVSTLTIQRTQQEDSAVYLCASSLVVTDTQYFGPGTRLTVL.

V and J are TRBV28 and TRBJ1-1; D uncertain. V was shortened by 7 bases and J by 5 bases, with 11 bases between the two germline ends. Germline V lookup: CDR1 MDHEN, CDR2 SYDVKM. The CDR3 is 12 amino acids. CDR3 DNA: TGTGCCAGCAACCGGTGGAGGACTGAAGCTTTCTTT. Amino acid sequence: CASNRWRTEAFF.

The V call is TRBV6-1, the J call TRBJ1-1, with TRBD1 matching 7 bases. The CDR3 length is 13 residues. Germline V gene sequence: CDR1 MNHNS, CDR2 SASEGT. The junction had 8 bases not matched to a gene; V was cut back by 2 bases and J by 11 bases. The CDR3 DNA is TGTGCCAGCAGTGAACCATTCGACAGGGCCGCTTTCTTT. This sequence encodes CASSEPFDRAAFF.

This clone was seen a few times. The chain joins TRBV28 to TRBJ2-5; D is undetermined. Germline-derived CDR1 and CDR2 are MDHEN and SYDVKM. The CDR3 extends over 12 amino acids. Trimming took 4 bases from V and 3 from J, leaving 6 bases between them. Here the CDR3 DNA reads TGTGCCAGCAGTTCCGTAGAAGAGACCCAGTACTTC. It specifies CASSSVEETQYF.

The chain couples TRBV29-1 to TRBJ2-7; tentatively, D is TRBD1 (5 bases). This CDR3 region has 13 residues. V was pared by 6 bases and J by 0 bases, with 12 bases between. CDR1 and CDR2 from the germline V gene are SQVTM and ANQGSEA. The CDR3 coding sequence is TGCAGCGTCCGCGACAGTCCCTCCTACGAGCAGTACTTC. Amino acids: CSVRDSPSYEQYF.

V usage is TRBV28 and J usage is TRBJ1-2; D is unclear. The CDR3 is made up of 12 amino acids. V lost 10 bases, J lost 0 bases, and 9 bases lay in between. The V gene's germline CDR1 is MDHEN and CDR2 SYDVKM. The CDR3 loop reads CATKATNYGYTF. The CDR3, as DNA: TGTGCCACCAAAGCCACTAACTATGGCTACACCTTC.

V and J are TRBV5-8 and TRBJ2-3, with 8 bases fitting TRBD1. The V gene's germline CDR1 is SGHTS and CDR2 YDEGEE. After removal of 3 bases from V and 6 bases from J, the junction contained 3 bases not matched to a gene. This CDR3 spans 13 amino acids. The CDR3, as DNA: TGTGCCAGCAGCTACCAGGGGGCTGATACGCAGTATTTT. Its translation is CASSYQGADTQYF.

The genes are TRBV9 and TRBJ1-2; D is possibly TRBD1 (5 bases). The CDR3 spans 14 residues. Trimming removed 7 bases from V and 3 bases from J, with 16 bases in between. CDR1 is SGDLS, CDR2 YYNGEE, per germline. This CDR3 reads CASSRDAWDYGYTF. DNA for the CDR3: TGTGCCAGCTCCAGGGACGCCTGGGACTATGGCTACACCTTC.